The entry that follows covers one T cell receptor (beta chain) sequence. Antigen specificity is unknown. The repertoire was sequenced with immunoSEQ multiplex PCR; TCRdb's copy has only in-frame clones and lacks some. The profile shows about 10,000 clones, around two fifths of them singletons. This sample was included in a study of siplizumab effects on memory and regulatory T cells. Germline V gives CDR1 MNHEY, CDR2 SVGAGI. This CDR3 is 15 amino acids long. V gave up 4 bases and J gave up 9 bases, with 21 bases separating them. Study-wide results and caveats: Naive T cells appeared more varied than memory cells and looked like key alloresponse contributors.

Cells from the mixed lymphocyte reaction underwent coculture for five to seven days at 37 degrees C. The sequencing sample was made of CFSE-low (dividing) CD4+ T cells sorted from an allogeneic mixed lymphocyte reaction. This TCR derives from a human donor in good health; the cells came from an allogeneic mixed lymphocyte reaction. This chain joins TRBV6-5 and TRBJ2-5; perhaps D is TRBD1 or TRBD2 (5 bases each). CDR3 in DNA: TGTGCCAGCAGTTTAGTGGTCGGCTCACTGGGGGCCCAGTACTTC. Amino acids: CASSLVVGSLGAQYF.